This passage covers 3 T cell receptor beta chains from one sample sequenced in a study of T cell responses to AZD1222 COVID-19 vaccine. Using immunoSEQ multiplex PCR, the repertoire was profiled, and TCRdb retains in-frame clones only, with some absent. The sample yields some 96,000 clones, around 90% seen once. The source was peripheral blood, collected on day 0 of AZD1222 vaccination. Every receptor here comes from an adult in good health.

This chain links TRBV7-6 with TRBJ1-4; maybe TRBD1 (5 bases). Germline V gives CDR1 SGHVS, CDR2 FNYEAQ. The CDR3 runs to 15 residues. With 2 bases removed from V and 3 bases from J, the gap between germline ends came to 10 bases. The CDR3 sequence: CASSLRRGANEKLFF. CDR3 nucleotide sequence: TGTGCCAGCAGCTTAAGAAGGGGAGCTAATGAAAAACTGTTTTTT. The variable domain in full, with the rest retrieved from reference TRBV7-6 and TRBJ1-4, is GAGVSQSPRYKVTKRGQDVALRCDPISGHVSLYWYRQALGQGPEFLTYFNYEAQQDKSGLPNDRFSAERPEGSISTLTIQRTEQRDSAMYRCASSLRRGANEKLFFGSGTQLSVL.

The chain joins TRBV6-6 to TRBJ2-1, with TRBD2 matching over 7 bases. The CDR3 runs to 16 residues. Trimming removed 6 bases from V and 7 bases from J; junction bases left unmatched: 15. Germline V gene data show CDR1 as MNHNY and CDR2 as SVGAGI (reference sequence). Here the CDR3 reads CASSSALAVNGNEQFF. The CDR3 nucleotides are TGTGCCAGCAGCTCCGCGCTAGCGGTAAATGGGAATGAGCAGTTCTTC.

This chain connects TRBV11-1 to TRBJ2-1; the D is unclear. Trimming stripped 0 bases from V and 2 bases from J, with 2 bases between. The CDR3 extends over 13 amino acids. Germline V gene sequence: CDR1 SGHAT, CDR2 FQDESV (reference sequence). CDR3 bases: TGTGCCAGCAGCTTAGCGACCTACAATGAGCAGTTCTTC. Its protein product is CASSLATYNEQFF.